These T cell receptor beta chains were read from a single sample in a study of OX40 agonist ivuxolimab in advanced cancers. Profiled with immunoSEQ multiplex PCR; TCRdb holds only in-frame clones, not every one. The table records fewer than 75,000 clones, 88% of them present only once. This sample comprised CD4+ or CD8+ T cells sorted from blood, obtained in a trial of the OX40 agonist ivuxolimab. The receptors were sampled from an adult with an advanced solid tumor such as melanoma, head and neck, liver or kidney cancer. Both conserved end residues are part of each CDR3. Fields, in order: V gene, D gene, clone size, J gene, CDR3 DNA, CDR3 protein. The D gene is left open where the match is weak. Size tells how often a clone was seen (once, few, many) or the class of an expanded clone, and some rows leave it out.

TRBV7-9	NA	NA	TRBJ1-1	TGTGCCAGCACCCGGGGCCTTAACACTGAAGCTTTCTTT	CASTRGLNTEAFF
TRBV11-2	NA	NA	TRBJ2-7	TGTGCCAGCAGCTTGGGGAGCTACGAGCAGTACTTC	CASSLGSYEQYF
TRBV5-6	NA	NA	TRBJ2-3	TGTGCCAGCAGCTCCAAGGAGGCTTCTCTCACAGATACGCAGTATTTT	CASSSKEASLTDTQYF
TRBV29-1	NA	NA	TRBJ2-4	TGCAGCGTGGGGGGACAGAATATAGCCAAAAACATTCAGTACTTC	CSVGGQNIAKNIQYF
TRBV5-1	TRBD2	NA	TRBJ2-1	TGCGCCAGCAGCTCTACTAGCGGGCGGGGGGATGAGCAGTTCTTC	CASSSTSGRGDEQFF
TRBV7-8	NA	NA	TRBJ2-3	TGTGCCAGCAGCTTAGAGGGTCATACGCAGTATTTT	CASSLEGHTQYF
TRBV19	NA	NA	TRBJ2-6	TGTGCCAGTAGTCTTGGGGAGGTGGCCAACGTCCTGACTTTC	CASSLGEVANVLTF
TRBV10-1	NA	NA	TRBJ2-7	TGCGCCAGCAGTGAACACTTAAGCTACGAGCAGTACTTC	CASSEHLSYEQYF
TRBV4-1	NA	once	TRBJ2-7	TGCGCCAGCAGCCAAGATTTAGTCAGCGTACCCTACGAGCAGTACTTC	CASSQDLVSVPYEQYF
TRBV7-9	TRBD2	NA	TRBJ2-1	TGTGCCAGCAGCTTTCAGGCTAGCGGGTACAATGAGCAGTTCTTC	CASSFQASGYNEQFF
TRBV27	NA	NA	TRBJ2-6	TGTGCCACTGGTCTCGTGGCTGGGGCCAACGTCCTGACTTTC	CATGLVAGANVLTF
TRBV9	NA	once	TRBJ2-3	TGTGCCAGCAGCGTAGTAGGGGACGATCGCACAGATACGCAGTATTTT	CASSVVGDDRTDTQYF
TRBV5-1	TRBD1	NA	TRBJ1-1	TGCGCCAGCAGCCCTGGGACAGGGGGCGTGAACACTGAAGCTTTCTTT	CASSPGTGGVNTEAFF
TRBV18	NA	NA	TRBJ1-3	TGTGCCAGCTCACCACCGGTCGGGGATGGAAACACCATATATTTT	CASSPPVGDGNTIYF
TRBV7-2	TRBD2	few	TRBJ2-7	TGTGCCAGCAGCCCCTCGGGAGGGCGCTACGAGCAGTACTTC	CASSPSGGRYEQYF
TRBV19	NA	NA	TRBJ1-3	TGTGCCAGTAGTATTCGACAATTGACAGACTCTGGAAACACCATATATTTT	CASSIRQLTDSGNTIYF